The rows below give T cell receptor beta chains drawn from one sample of a study of a mutant IDH1 vaccine in newly diagnosed glioma. Sequenced by immunoSEQ multiplex PCR; TCRdb stores in-frame clones only, minus some. The sample lists 85,000 to 100,000 clones, roughly 75% occurring once. The input for sequencing was PBMCs, taken from a glioma patient treated with radiotherapy, temozolomide or both. The receptors derive from a man aged 35-49 years with glioma. Both conserved end residues are part of each CDR3. A D gene is named only where the DNA matches it firmly. Expanded clones get a size class; other rows say once, few or many, or leave the size out.

TRBV21-1,NA,NA,TRBJ2-7,TGTGCCAGCAGCAAAGAGGGCGGCTCCTACGAGCAGTACTTC,CASSKEGGSYEQYF
TRBV30,NA,NA,TRBJ2-6,TGTGCCCGAAAAAGTGACTCTGGGGCCAACGTCCTGACTTTC,CARKSDSGANVLTF
TRBV5-6,NA,once,TRBJ2-6,TGTGCCAGCAGCTTGCTTGGGCGGGCTTCTGGGGCCAACGTCCTGACTTTC,CASSLLGRASGANVLTF
TRBV7-6,NA,NA,TRBJ2-5,TGTGCCAGCAGCTTAGGGGCTCCTCGAGAGACCCAGTACTTC,CASSLGAPRETQYF
TRBV21-1,NA,NA,TRBJ1-5,TGTGCCAGCAGCATTTTGGGACTGCTCACCCGCCTTAGCAATCAGCCCCAGCATTTT,CASSILGLLTRLSNQPQHF
TRBV18,NA,NA,TRBJ1-1,TGTGCCAGCTCACTACTCAGGGATAGGGCTTTCTTT,CASSLLRDRAFF
TRBV5-4,NA,NA,TRBJ2-7,TGTGCCAGCGGTCTCCCCGGACAGACCTACGAGCAGTACTTC,CASGLPGQTYEQYF
TRBV2,TRBD2,NA,TRBJ2-2,TGTGCCAGCAGCCTAGCGGGGGGGAACACCGGGGAGCTGTTTTTT,CASSLAGGNTGELFF
TRBV9,NA,NA,TRBJ1-2,TGTGCCAGCAGCGCTCTACAGGGTCCTAATGGCTACACCTTC,CASSALQGPNGYTF
TRBV7-2,TRBD1,few,TRBJ1-4,TGTGCCAGCAGCTCGAGGACAGGGAATAATGAAAAACTGTTTTTT,CASSSRTGNNEKLFF